The source of this T cell receptor beta chain is a study of OX40 agonist ivuxolimab in advanced cancers. Study information: Patients with prior anti-PD-1, anti-PD-L1 or anti-CTLA-4 therapy were eligible; 35% to 45% had some. General study results and limits: Some of the lowest clonal expansion was seen in partial responders at 0.1-3.0 mg/kg.

Here immunoSEQ multiplex PCR was the method, and the copy in TCRdb shows in-frame clones only, minus some. The data contain around 140,000 clones, 75% to 95% of them singletons. Sampling of blood occurred at baseline, cycle 4 day 1, and cycle 7 day 1. Comment on this clone: Its antigen is currently unknown.

Per germline, CDR1 MNHNS and CDR2 SASEGT. The CDR3 has 15 residues. V was pared by 6 bases and J by 6 bases, with 7 bases of the junction left unmatched. The TCR comes from an adult with an advanced solid tumor such as melanoma, head and neck, liver or kidney cancer. The sequencing here drew on CD4+ or CD8+ T cells sorted from blood, taken in a trial of the OX40 agonist ivuxolimab. V is TRBV6-1 and J is TRBJ1-5; 11 bases are a match to TRBD1. In DNA, the CDR3 is TGTGCCAGCAGGCAGGGGACAGGGGGAACTCAGCCCCAGCATTTT. Protein product: CASRQGTGGTQPQHF.